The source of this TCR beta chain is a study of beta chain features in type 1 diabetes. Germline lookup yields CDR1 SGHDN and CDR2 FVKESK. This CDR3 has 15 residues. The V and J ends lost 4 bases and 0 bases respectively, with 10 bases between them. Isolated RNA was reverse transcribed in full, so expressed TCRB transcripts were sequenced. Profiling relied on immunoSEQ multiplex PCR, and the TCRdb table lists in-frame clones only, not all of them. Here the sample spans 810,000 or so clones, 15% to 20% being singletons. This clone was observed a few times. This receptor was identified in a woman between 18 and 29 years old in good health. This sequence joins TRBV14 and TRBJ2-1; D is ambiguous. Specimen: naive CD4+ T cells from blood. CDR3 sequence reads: CASSRMQSSYNEQFF. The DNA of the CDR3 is TGTGCCAGCAGCCGGATGCAGAGCTCCTACAATGAGCAGTTCTTC.